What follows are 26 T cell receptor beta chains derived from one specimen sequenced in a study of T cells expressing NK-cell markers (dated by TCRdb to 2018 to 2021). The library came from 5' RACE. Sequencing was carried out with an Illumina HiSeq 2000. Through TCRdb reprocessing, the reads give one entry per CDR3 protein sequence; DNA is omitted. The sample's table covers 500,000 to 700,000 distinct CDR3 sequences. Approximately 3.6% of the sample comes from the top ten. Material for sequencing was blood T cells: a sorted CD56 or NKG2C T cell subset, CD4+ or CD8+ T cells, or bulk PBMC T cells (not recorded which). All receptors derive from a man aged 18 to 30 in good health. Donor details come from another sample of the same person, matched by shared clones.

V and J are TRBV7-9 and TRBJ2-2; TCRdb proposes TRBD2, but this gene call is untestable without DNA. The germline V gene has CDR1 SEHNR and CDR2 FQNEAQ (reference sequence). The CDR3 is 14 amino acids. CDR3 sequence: CASSTRAGAGELFF.

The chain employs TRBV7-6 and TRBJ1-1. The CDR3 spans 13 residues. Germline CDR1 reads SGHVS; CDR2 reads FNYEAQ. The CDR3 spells CASSFGPNTEAFF. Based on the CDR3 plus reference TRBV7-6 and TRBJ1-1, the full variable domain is GAGVSQSPRYKVTKRGQDVALRCDPISGHVSLYWYRQALGQGPEFLTYFNYEAQQDKSGLPNDRFSAERPEGSISTLTIQRTEQRDSAMYRCASSFGPNTEAFFGQGTRLTVV.

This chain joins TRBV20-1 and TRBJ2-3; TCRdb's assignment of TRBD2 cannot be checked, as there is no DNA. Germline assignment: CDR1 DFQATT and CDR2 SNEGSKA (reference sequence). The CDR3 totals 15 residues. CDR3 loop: CSAGSGTISMNTQYF.

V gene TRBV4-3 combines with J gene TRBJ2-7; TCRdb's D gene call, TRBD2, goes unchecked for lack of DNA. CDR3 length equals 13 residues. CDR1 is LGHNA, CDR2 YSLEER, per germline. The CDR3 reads CASSQLGLTEQYF.

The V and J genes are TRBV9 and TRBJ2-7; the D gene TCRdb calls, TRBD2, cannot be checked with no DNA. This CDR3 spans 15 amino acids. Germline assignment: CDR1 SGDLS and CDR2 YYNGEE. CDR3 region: CASSLGLDYTYEQYF.

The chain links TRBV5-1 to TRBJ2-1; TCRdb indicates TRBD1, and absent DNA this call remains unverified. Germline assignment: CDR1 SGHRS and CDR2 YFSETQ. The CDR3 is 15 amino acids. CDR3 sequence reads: CASSLGQGSYNEQFF.

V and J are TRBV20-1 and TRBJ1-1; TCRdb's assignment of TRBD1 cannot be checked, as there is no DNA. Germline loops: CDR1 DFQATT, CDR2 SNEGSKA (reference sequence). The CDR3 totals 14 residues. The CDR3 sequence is CSARAGGVNTEAFF.

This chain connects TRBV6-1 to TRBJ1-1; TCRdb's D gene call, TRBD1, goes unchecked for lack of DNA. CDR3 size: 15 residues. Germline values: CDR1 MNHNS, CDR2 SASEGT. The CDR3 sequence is CASSLSGTGDTEAFF.

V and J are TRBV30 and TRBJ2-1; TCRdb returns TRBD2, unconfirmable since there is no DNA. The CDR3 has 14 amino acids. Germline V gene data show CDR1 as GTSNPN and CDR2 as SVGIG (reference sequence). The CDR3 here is CACTLADPYNEQFF.

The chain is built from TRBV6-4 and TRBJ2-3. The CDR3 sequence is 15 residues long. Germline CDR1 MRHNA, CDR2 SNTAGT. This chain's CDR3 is CASSDSSTSTDTQYF.

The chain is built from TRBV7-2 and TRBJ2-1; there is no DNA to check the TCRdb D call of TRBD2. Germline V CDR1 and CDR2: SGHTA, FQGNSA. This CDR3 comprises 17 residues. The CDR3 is CASSLAGVGGSYNEQFF.

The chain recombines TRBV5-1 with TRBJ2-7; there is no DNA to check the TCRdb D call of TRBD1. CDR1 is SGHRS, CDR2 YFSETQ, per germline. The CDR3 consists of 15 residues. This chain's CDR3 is CASSPGTVKSYEQYF.

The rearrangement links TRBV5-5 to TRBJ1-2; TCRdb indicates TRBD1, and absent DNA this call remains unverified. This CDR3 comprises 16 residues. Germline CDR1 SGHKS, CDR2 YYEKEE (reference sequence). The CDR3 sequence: CASSLLGTGANYGYTF.

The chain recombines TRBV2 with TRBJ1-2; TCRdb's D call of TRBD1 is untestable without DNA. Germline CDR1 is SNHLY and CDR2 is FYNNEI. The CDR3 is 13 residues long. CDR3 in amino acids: CASSLRTGYGYTF.

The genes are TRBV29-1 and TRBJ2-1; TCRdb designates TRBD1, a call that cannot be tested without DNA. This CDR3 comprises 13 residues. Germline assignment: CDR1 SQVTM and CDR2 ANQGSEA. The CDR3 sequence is CSVEGRLWNEQFF.

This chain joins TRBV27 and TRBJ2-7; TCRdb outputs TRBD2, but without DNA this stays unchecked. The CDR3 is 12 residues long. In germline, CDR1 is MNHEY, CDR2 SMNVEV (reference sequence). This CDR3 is CASSPGLGEQYF.

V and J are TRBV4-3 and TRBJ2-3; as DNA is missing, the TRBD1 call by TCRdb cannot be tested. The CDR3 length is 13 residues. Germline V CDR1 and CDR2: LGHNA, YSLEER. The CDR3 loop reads CASSQRGSGGLDF.

CDR3 region: CASGTSAGQFF. This sequence joins TRBV6-6 and TRBJ2-1; TCRdb proposes TRBD2, but this gene call is untestable without DNA. The CDR3 is 11 amino acids. CDR1 and CDR2 from the germline V gene are MNHNY and SVGAGI (reference sequence).

The CDR3 spells CAIKSTGTSVINTGELFF. The chain has TRBV10-3 and TRBJ2-2; TCRdb's D gene call, TRBD2, goes unchecked for lack of DNA. Germline lookup yields CDR1 ENHRY and CDR2 SYGVKD. The CDR3 has 18 residues.

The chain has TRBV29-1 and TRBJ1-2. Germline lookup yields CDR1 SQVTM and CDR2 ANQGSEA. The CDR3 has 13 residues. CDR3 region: CSVKTAGSYGYTF.

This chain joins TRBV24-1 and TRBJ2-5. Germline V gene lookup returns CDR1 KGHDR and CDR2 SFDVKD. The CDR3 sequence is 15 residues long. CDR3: CATSDSGSVQETQYF.

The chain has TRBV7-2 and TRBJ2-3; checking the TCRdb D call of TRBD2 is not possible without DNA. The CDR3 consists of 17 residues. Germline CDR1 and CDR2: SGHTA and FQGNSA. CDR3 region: CASSQTHLAGGRNTQYF.

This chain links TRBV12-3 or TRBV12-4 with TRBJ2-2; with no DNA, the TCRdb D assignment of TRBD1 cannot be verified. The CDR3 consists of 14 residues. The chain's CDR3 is CASRSTGITGELFF.

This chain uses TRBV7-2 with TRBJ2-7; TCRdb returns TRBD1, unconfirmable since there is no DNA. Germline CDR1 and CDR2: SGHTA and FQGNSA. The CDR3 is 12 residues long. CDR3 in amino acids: CASSSNRDEQYF.

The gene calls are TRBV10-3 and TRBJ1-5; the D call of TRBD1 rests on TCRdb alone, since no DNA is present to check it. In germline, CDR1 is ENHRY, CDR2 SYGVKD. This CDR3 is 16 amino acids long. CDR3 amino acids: CAISEFGTGFNQPQHF.

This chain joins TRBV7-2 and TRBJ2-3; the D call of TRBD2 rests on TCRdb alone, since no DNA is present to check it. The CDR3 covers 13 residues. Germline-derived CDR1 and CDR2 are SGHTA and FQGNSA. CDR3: CASSSDYGDTQYF.